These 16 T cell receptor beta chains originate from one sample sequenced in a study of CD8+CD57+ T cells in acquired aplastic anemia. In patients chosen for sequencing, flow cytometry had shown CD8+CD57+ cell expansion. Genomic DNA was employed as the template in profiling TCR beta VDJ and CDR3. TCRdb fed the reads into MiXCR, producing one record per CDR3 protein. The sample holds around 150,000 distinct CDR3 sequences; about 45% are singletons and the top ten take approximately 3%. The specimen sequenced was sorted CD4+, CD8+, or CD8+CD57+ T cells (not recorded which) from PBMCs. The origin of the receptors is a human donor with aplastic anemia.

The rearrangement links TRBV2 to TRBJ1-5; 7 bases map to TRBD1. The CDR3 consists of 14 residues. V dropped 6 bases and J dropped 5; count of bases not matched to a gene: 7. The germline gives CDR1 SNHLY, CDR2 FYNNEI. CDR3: CASSRQGRDQPQHF. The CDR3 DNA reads TGTGCCAGCAGCCGACAGGGACGGGATCAGCCCCAGCATTTT.

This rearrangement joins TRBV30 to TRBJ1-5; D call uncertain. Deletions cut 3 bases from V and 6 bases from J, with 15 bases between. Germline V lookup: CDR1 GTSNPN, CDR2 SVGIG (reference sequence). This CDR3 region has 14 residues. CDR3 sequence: CAWSPGSPGQPQHF. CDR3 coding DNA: TGTGCCTGGAGCCCGGGGTCCCCGGGTCAGCCCCAGCATTTT.

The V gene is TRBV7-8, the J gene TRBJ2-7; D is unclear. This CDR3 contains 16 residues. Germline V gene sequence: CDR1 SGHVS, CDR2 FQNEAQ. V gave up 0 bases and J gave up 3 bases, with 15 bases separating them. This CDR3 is CASSLAIVRQDYEQYF. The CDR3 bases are TGTGCCAGCAGCTTAGCTATCGTACGGCAAGACTACGAGCAGTACTTC.

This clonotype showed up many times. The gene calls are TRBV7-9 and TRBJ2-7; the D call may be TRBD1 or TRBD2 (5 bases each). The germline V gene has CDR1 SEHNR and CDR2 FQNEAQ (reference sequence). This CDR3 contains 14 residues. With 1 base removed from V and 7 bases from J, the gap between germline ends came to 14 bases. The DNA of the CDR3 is TGTGCCAGCAGCTTAGAGGGGACGTCCGGGGAGCAGTACTTC. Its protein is CASSLEGTSGEQYF.

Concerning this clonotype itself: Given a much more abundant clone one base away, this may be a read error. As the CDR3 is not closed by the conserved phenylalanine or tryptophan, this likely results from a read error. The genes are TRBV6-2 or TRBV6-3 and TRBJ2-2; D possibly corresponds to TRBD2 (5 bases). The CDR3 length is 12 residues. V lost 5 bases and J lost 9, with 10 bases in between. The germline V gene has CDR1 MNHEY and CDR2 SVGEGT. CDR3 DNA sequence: TGTGCCAGCAGTGGGAGCCAGAGGGAGCTGTTTTCT. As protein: CASSGSQRELFS.

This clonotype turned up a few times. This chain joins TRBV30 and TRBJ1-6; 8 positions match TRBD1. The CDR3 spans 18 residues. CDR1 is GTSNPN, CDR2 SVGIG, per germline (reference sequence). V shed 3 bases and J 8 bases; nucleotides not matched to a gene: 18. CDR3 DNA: TGTGCCTGGAGCTCCTTCGATTGGGACAGGCTGTCTGATTCACCCCTCCACTTT. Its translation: CAWSSFDWDRLSDSPLHF.

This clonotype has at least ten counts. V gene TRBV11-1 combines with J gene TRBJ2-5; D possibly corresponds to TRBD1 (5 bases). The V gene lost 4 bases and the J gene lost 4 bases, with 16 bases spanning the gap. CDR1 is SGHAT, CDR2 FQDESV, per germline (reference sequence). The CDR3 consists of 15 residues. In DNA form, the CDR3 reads TGTGCCAGCAGCTCACCTTCAGGGTCATCAGAGACCCAGTACTTC. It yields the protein CASSSPSGSSETQYF.

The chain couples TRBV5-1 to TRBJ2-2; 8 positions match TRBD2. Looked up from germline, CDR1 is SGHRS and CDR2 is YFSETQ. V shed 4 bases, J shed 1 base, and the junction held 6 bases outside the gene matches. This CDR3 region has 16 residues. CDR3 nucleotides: TGCGCCAGCAGCCAACAACTAGCGGAGAACACCGGGGAGCTGTTTTTT. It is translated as CASSQQLAENTGELFF.

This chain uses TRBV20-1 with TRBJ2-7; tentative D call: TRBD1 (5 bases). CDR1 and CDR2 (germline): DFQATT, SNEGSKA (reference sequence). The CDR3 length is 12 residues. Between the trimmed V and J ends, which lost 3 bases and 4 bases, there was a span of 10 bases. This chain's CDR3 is CSASLQEYEQYF. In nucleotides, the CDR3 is TGCAGTGCTAGCCTACAGGAATACGAGCAGTACTTC.

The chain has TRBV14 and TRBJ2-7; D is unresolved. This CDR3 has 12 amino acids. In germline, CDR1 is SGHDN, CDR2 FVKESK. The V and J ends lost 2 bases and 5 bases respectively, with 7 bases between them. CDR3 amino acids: CASSQYRNEQYF. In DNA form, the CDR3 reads TGTGCCAGCAGCCAATACCGCAACGAGCAGTACTTC. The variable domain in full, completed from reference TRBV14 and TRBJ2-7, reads EAGVTQFPSHSVIEKGQTVTLRCDPISGHDNLYWYRRVMGKEIKFLLHFVKESKQDESGMPNNRFLAERTGGTYSTLKVQPAELEDSGVYFCASSQYRNEQYFGPGTRLTVT.

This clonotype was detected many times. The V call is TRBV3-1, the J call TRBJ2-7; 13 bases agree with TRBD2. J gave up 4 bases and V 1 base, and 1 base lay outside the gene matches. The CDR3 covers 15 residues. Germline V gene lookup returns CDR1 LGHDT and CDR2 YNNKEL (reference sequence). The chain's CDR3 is CASSQATSGRYEQYF. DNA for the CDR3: TGTGCCAGCAGCCAAGCGACTAGCGGGAGGTACGAGCAGTACTTC.

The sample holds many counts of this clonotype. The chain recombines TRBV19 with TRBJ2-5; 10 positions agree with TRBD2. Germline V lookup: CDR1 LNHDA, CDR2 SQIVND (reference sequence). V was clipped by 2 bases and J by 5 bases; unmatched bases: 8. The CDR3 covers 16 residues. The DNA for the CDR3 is TGTGCCAGTAGTATATACTCTAGCGGGAGAATGGAGACCCAGTACTTC. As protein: CASSIYSSGRMETQYF.

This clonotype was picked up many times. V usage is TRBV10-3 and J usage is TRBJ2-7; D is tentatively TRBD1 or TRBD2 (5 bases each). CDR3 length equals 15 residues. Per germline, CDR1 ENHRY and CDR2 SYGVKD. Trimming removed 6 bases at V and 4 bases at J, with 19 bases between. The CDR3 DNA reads TGTGCCATCAGCGTGGACACCGACTACGGATACGAGCAGTACTTC. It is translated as CAISVDTDYGYEQYF.

CDR3 coding DNA: TGTGCCAGCAGCTTAACCCGGGACCCCTCGAGGACCCAGTACTTC. Its translation is CASSLTRDPSRTQYF. The chain joins TRBV13 to TRBJ2-5; D may be TRBD1 or TRBD2 (5 bases each). This CDR3 region has 15 residues. The V end lost 2 bases, the J end lost 7 bases, and 17 bases lay between the germline ends. Germline V gene sequence: CDR1 PRHDT, CDR2 FYEKMQ (reference sequence).

CDR3 in amino acids: CASRNRVMNTEAFF. The CDR3 region has the DNA TGTGCCAGTAGAAACAGGGTAATGAACACTGAAGCTTTCTTT. The chain combines TRBV19 with TRBJ1-1, with a possible D match to TRBD1 (6 bases). CDR3 size: 14 residues. CDR1 is LNHDA and CDR2 is SQIVND in the germline V gene (reference sequence). V was trimmed by 6 bases and J by 0 bases, leaving 11 bases between them. Complete variable domain (other parts from reference TRBV19 and TRBJ1-1): DGGITQSPKYLFRKEGQNVTLSCEQNLNHDAMYWYRQDPGQGLRLIYYSQIVNDFQKGDIAEGYSVSREKKESFPLTVTSAQKNPTAFYLCASRNRVMNTEAFFGQGTRLTVV.

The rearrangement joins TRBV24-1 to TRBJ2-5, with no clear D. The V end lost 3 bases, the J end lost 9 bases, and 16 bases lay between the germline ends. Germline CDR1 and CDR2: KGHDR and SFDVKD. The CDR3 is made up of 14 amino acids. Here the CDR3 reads CATSDTGPGKAQYF. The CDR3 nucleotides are TGTGCCACCAGTGATACCGGACCCGGCAAGGCCCAGTACTTC.